The 16 T cell receptor beta chains below all came from one sample that was sequenced in a study of control samples from healthy donors and cancer patients. Using immunoSEQ multiplex PCR, the repertoire was profiled, and TCRdb retains in-frame clones only, with some absent. The table includes about 110,000 clones, 70% to 85% detected once. Sequencing was done on a sample of blood. The receptors derive from a man aged 18 to 30 in good health.

This chain uses TRBV24-1 with TRBJ1-4; D is uncertain. The V and J ends lost 11 bases and 7 bases respectively, with 16 bases between them. The germline V gene has CDR1 KGHDR and CDR2 SFDVKD. The CDR3 is made up of 13 amino acids. This CDR3 is CASSTGSSEKLFF. The CDR3, as DNA: TGTGCCAGTTCAACGGGGTCTTCTGAAAAACTGTTTTTT.

The gene calls are TRBV7-2 and TRBJ1-6; D gene ambiguous. The ends were cut back, 1 base at V and 9 bases at J, with 4 bases in the middle. Germline V gene lookup returns CDR1 SGHTA and CDR2 FQGNSA. This CDR3 contains 12 residues. CDR3 bases: TGTGCCAGCAGCTTAGGGCCTTCACCCCTCCACTTT. Its protein is CASSLGPSPLHF.

V usage is TRBV13 and J usage is TRBJ2-7, with TRBD1 as a possible D gene (5 bases). Germline loops: CDR1 PRHDT, CDR2 FYEKMQ (reference sequence). The CDR3 runs 14 residues. Trimming removed 5 bases at V and 2 bases at J, with 13 bases between. The CDR3 DNA is TGTGCCAGCAGCCGACAGAGTAATACCTACGAGCAGTACGTC. Amino acid sequence: CASSRQSNTYEQYV.

The chain uses TRBV5-6 and TRBJ1-2, with TRBD1 as a possible D gene (6 bases). V lost 0 bases and J lost 4, with 13 bases in between. Germline CDR1 and CDR2: SGHDT and YYEEEE. The CDR3 is 15 residues long. DNA of the CDR3: TGTGCCAGCAGCTTGGGGCGACAGGCTATCTATGGCTACACCTTC. As protein: CASSLGRQAIYGYTF.

The V call is TRBV25-1, the J call TRBJ2-5; 7 bases fit TRBD2. Unmatched junction bases numbered 8, after V lost 3 bases and J lost 7 bases. The CDR3 length is 14 residues. Germline values: CDR1 MGHDK, CDR2 SYGVNS. The CDR3 is CASSDPGTTRTQYF. The DNA for the CDR3 is TGTGCCAGCAGTGACCCTGGGACTACTAGGACCCAGTACTTC. The whole variable domain, remainder taken from reference TRBV25-1 and TRBJ2-5, is EADIYQTPRYLVIGTGKKITLECSQTMGHDKMYWYQQDPGMELHLIHYSYGVNSTEKGDLSSESTVSRIRTEHFPLTLESARPSHTSQYLCASSDPGTTRTQYFGPGTRLLVL.

The chain couples TRBV5-6 to TRBJ1-2, with D unclear. V lost 1 base and J lost 4, with 11 bases in between. CDR1 is SGHDT, CDR2 YYEEEE, per germline. This CDR3 is built from 14 residues. This CDR3 is CASSLKQALYGYTF. Here the CDR3 DNA reads TGTGCCAGCAGCTTGAAGCAGGCACTCTATGGCTACACCTTC.

The chain is built from TRBV12-5 and TRBJ1-1; 8 bases agree with TRBD1. Unmatched junction bases numbered 7, after V lost 6 bases and J lost 4 bases. Germline V gives CDR1 LGHNT, CDR2 FRNRAP. The CDR3 contains 14 residues. The CDR3 loop reads CASGLGQAFTEAFF. The CDR3 DNA reads TGTGCTAGTGGACTGGGACAGGCATTCACTGAAGCTTTCTTT.

V and J are TRBV7-2 and TRBJ1-2; D may be TRBD1 (5 bases). In germline, CDR1 is SGHTA, CDR2 FQGNSA. The CDR3 loop spans 13 amino acids. V shed 5 bases and J shed 6 bases, with 13 bases lying between them. CDR3 amino acids: CASSPRWGDGYTF. In nucleotides, the CDR3 is TGTGCCAGCAGCCCCAGGTGGGGGGATGGCTACACCTTC.

The chain uses TRBV11-2 and TRBJ1-2; a weak D match, TRBD1 (6 bases). Germline V gives CDR1 SGHAT, CDR2 FQNNGV. V shed 5 bases and J shed 0 bases, with 13 bases lying between them. The CDR3 consists of 15 residues. CDR3 region: CASSPRTVANYGYTF. The DNA for the CDR3 is TGTGCCAGCAGCCCCAGGACAGTGGCTAACTATGGCTACACCTTC.

This chain links TRBV14 with TRBJ2-3; TRBD1 or TRBD2 may be the D gene (5 bases each). Trimming pared 5 bases from V and 2 bases from J, leaving 26 bases between. Germline CDR1 and CDR2: SGHDN and FVKESK. The CDR3 is 19 amino acids. The DNA for the CDR3 is TGTGCCAGCAGCGCCCCGAGGGGACCGGGGCTTACCTACACAGATACGCAGTATTTT. Protein product: CASSAPRGPGLTYTDTQYF.

The CDR3 DNA sequence: TGTGCCAGCAGTCCGCAGGGTCAGCCCCAGCATTTT. Translating gives CASSPQGQPQHF. V and J are TRBV27 and TRBJ1-5, with a tentative D call TRBD1 (5 bases). The CDR3 sequence is 12 residues long. The V gene's germline CDR1 is MNHEY and CDR2 SMNVEV (reference sequence). V was clipped by 5 bases and J by 6 bases, with 8 bases between them.

V gene TRBV5-1 combines with J gene TRBJ2-1; no definite D call. Germline CDR1 reads SGHRS; CDR2 reads YFSETQ. CDR3 length equals 14 residues. The V end was cut by 2 bases, the J end by 6 bases, with 12 bases between. CDR3 in amino acids: CASSFTGPLNEQFF. Here the CDR3 DNA reads TGCGCCAGCAGCTTTACCGGGCCTCTCAATGAGCAGTTCTTC.

The chain employs TRBV19 and TRBJ2-5; weak D call: TRBD2 (5 bases). This CDR3 is 15 amino acids long. Between the trimmed V and J ends, which lost 5 bases and 4 bases, there was a span of 17 bases. Germline values: CDR1 LNHDA, CDR2 SQIVND (reference sequence). The CDR3 loop is CASSEWGRAGETQYF. The DNA for the CDR3 is TGTGCCAGTAGTGAGTGGGGTCGGGCGGGAGAGACCCAGTACTTC. Combining the CDR3 with reference TRBV19 and TRBJ2-5 gives the whole variable domain DGGITQSPKYLFRKEGQNVTLSCEQNLNHDAMYWYRQDPGQGLRLIYYSQIVNDFQKGDIAEGYSVSREKKESFPLTVTSAQKNPTAFYLCASSEWGRAGETQYFGPGTRLLVL.

V is TRBV6-2 or TRBV6-3 and J is TRBJ1-1, with D perhaps matching TRBD1 (6 bases). Trimming stripped 4 bases from V and 0 bases from J, with 15 bases between. CDR1 is MNHEY and CDR2 is SVGEGT in the germline V gene. The CDR3 has 16 amino acids. CDR3 sequence reads: CASSFDHQGLNTEAFF. The CDR3 nucleotides are TGTGCCAGCAGTTTCGATCACCAGGGGTTGAACACTGAAGCTTTCTTT.

This clone was detected once. The chain combines TRBV9 with TRBJ2-3; 9 bases agree with TRBD2. J was trimmed by 2 bases and V by 0 bases; bases with no gene match: 4. Germline-derived CDR1 and CDR2 are SGDLS and YYNGEE. The CDR3 length is 16 residues. CDR3 nucleotides: TGTGCCAGCAGCGTAGACGTAGCGGGGGCCACAGATACGCAGTATTTT. It is translated as CASSVDVAGATDTQYF.

CDR3 nucleotides: TGTGCCAGAAGCTATGACGGAACCTACGAGCAGTACGTC. Its protein product is CARSYDGTYEQYV. This chain connects TRBV5-3 to TRBJ2-7; D call uncertain. TRBV5-3 is an open reading frame, and its role is uncertain. This CDR3 contains 13 residues. With 3 bases removed from V and 2 bases from J, the gap between germline ends came to 9 bases.